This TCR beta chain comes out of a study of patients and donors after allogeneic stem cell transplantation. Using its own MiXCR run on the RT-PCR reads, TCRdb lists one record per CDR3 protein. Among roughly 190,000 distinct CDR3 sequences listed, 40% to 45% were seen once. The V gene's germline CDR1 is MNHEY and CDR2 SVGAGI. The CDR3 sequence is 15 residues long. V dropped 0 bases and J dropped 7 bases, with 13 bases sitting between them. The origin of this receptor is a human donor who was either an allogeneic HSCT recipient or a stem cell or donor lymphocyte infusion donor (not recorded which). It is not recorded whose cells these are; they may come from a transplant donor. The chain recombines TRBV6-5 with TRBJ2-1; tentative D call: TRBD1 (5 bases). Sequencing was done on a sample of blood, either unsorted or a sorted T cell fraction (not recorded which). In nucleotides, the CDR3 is TGTGCCAGCAGTTACTCATCAGGGCTCATAAATGAGCAGTTCTTC. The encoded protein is CASSYSSGLINEQFF.